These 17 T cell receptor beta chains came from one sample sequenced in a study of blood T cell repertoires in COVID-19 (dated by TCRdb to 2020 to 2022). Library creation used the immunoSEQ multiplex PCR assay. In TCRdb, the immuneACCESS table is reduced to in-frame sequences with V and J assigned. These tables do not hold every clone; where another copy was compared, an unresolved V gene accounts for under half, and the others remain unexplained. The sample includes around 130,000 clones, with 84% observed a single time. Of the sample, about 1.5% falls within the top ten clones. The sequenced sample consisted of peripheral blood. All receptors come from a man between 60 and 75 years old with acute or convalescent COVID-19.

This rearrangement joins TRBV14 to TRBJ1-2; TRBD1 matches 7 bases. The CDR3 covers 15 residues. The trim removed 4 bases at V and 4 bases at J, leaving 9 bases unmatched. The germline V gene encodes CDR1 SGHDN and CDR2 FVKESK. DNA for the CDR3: TGTGCCAGCAGCCGTAGGGACAGCCCTCGCTATGGCTACACCTTC. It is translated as CASSRRDSPRYGYTF.

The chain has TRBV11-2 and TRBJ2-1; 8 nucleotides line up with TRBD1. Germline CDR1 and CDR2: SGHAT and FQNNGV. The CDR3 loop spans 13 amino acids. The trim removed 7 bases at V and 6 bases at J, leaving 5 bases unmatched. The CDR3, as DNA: TGTGCCAGCACACCAGACAGGGGCAATGAGCAGTTCTTC. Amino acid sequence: CASTPDRGNEQFF.

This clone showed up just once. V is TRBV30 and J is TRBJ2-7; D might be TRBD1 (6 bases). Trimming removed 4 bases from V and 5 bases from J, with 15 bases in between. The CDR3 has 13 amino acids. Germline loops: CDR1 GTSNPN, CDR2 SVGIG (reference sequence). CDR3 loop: CAWNPQGNNEQYF. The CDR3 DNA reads TGTGCCTGGAACCCACAGGGAAATAACGAGCAGTACTTC.

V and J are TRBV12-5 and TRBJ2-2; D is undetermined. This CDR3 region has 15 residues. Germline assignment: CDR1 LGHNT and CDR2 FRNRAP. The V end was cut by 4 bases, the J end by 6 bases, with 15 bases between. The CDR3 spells CASGYVFGFAGELFF. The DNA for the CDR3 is TGTGCTAGTGGTTATGTTTTCGGGTTTGCCGGGGAGCTGTTTTTT.

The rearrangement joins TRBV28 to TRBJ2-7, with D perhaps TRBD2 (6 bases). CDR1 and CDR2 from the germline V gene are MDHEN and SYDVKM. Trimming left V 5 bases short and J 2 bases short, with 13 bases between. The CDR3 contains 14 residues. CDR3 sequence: CASSPGTLTYEQYF. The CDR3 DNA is TGTGCCAGCAGTCCGGGGACTTTAACCTACGAGCAGTACTTC.

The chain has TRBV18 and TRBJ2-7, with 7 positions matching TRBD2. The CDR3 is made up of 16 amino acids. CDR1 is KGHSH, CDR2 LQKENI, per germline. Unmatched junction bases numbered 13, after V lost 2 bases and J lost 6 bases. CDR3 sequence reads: CASSPGGGPSGREQYF. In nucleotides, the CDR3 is TGTGCCAGCTCACCAGGGGGGGGACCGTCGGGGCGCGAGCAGTACTTC. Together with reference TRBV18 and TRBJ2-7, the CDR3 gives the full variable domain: NAGVMQNPRHLVRRRGQEARLRCSPMKGHSHVYWYRQLPEEGLKFMVYLQKENIIDESGMPKERFSAEFPKEGPSILRIQQVVRGDSAAYFCASSPGGGPSGREQYFGPGTRLTVT.

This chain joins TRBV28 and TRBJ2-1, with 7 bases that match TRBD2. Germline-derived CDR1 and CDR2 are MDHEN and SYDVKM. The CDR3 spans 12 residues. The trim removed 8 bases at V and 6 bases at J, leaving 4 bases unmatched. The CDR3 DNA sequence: TGTGCCAGCCACACGGGAGGCAATGAGCAGTTCTTC. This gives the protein CASHTGGNEQFF.

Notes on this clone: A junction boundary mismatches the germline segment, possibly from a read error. In nucleotides, the CDR3 is TGTGCCAGCAGTGATCCGGGACAAGTAGCCTTC. It specifies CASSDPGQVAF. This chain joins TRBV28 and TRBJ1-2; maybe TRBD1 (6 bases). Per the germline V gene, CDR1 is MDHEN and CDR2 is SYDVKM. CDR3 length equals 11 residues.

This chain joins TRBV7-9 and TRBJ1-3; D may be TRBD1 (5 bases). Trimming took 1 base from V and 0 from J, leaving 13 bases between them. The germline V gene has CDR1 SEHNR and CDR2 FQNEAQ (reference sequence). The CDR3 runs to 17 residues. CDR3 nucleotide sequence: TGTGCCAGCAGCTTAGAGGGGCAAAGCTTCTCTGGAAACACCATATATTTT. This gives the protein CASSLEGQSFSGNTIYF.

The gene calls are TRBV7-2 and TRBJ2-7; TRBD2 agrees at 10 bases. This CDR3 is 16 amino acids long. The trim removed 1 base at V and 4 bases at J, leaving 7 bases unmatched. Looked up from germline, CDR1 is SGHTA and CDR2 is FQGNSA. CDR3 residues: CASSLGVAGGSYEQYF. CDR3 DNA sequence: TGTGCCAGCAGCTTAGGGGTAGCGGGGGGTTCGTACGAGCAGTACTTC. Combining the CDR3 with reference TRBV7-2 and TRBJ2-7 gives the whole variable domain GAGVSQSPSNKVTEKGKDVELRCDPISGHTALYWYRQSLGQGLEFLIYFQGNSAPDKSGLPSDRFSAERTGGSVSTLTIQRTQQEDSAVYLCASSLGVAGGSYEQYFGPGTRLTVT.

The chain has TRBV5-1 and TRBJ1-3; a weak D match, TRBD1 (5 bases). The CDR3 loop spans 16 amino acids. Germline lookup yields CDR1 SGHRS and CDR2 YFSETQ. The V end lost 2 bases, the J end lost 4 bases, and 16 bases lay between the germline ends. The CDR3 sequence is CASSFHAERQGNTIYF. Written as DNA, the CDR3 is TGCGCCAGCAGCTTCCATGCCGAGAGACAGGGAAACACCATATATTTT.

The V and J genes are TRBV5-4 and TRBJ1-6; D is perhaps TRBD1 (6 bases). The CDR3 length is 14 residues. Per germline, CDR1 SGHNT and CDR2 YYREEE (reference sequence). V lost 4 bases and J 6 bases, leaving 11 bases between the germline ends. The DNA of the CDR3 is TGTGCCAGCAGCCCAGGGGTTATTAATTCACCCCTCCACTTT. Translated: CASSPGVINSPLHF.

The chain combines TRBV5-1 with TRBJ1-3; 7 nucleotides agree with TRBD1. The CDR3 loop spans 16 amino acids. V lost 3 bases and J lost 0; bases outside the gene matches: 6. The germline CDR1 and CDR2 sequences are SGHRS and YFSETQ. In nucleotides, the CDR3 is TGCGCCAGCAGCTCCGTAGGGGGCCGCTCTGGAAACACCATATATTTT. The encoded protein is CASSSVGGRSGNTIYF.

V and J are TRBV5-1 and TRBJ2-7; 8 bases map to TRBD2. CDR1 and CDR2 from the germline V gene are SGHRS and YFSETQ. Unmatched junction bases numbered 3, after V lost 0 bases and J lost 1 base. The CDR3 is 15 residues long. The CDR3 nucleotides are TGCGCCAGCAGCTTGGGCGGGAGGAGGTCCTACGAGCAGTACTTC. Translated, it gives CASSLGGRRSYEQYF.

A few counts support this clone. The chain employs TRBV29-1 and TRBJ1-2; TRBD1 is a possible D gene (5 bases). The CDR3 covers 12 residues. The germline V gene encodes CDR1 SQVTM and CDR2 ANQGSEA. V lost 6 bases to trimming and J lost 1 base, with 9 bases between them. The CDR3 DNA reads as TGCAGCGTCAGCGGGGGTAACTATGGCTACACCTTC. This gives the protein CSVSGGNYGYTF.

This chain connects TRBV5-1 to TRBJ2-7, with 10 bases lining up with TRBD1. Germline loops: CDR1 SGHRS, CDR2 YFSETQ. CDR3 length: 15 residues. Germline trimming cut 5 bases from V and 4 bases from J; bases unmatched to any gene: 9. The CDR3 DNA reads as TGCGCCAGCAGTAGGCCCGGGACAGGGGCTTACGAGCAGTACTTC. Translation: CASSRPGTGAYEQYF.

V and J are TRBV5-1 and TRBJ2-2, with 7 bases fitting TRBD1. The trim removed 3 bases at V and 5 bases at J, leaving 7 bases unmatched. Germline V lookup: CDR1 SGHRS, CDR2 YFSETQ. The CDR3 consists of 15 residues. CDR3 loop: CASSSGQFGTGELFF. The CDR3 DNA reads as TGCGCCAGCAGCTCGGGACAGTTTGGAACCGGGGAGCTGTTTTTT.